Sequencing of this T cell receptor (beta chain) was carried out in a study of T cell changes during pregnancy in multiple sclerosis. CDR3 size: 14 residues. Germline values: CDR1 SNHLY, CDR2 FYNNEI. V lost 9 bases and J 4 bases, leaving 16 bases between the germline ends. Clones were read by immunoSEQ multiplex PCR, and TCRdb kept only the in-frame ones, dropping some. The top ten clones hold 0.29% of a sample with around 70,000 clones, around 90% of them seen once. This TCR came from a female donor with multiple sclerosis, enrolled in a pregnancy study. The rearrangement uses TRBV2 and TRBJ1-5; unclear D gene. This specimen was CD4+ T cells from peripheral blood mononuclear cells, taken after pregnancy. The CDR3 DNA is TGTGCCAGTTACGCAGGAAGATCAAATCAGCCCCAGCATTTT. Protein sequence: CASYAGRSNQPQHF.